Listed below are T cell receptor beta chains from one sample, sequenced in a study of identical twins. TCRdb re-called the 5' RACE reads through MiXCR, storing one row per CDR3 protein. The data contain around 1.7 million distinct CDR3 sequences, less than 35% of them singletons. The sample was cord blood. The receptors derive from a newborn girl in good health. CDR3s leave out the opening cysteine and the closing phenylalanine or tryptophan. Each record gives: clone size, J gene, V gene, CDR3 protein. The size entry is marked missing in some rows and otherwise reads once, few, many or a size class.

>.|TRBJ2-3|TRBV24-1
ATSGAGGADTQY
>.|TRBJ1-1|TRBV5-1
ASSLASRDAEAF
>many|TRBJ2-3|TRBV27
ASSLALLTDTQY
>few|TRBJ2-5|TRBV18
ASSKTSGRETQY
>.|TRBJ2-2|TRBV5-1
ASSRLQGNTGELF
>many|TRBJ2-5|TRBV2
ARLSEETQY
>.|TRBJ1-4|TRBV20-1
SAREHRGARNEKLF
>.|TRBJ1-6|TRBV6-6
ASSYSSSPLH
>.|TRBJ1-1|TRBV29-1
SVPHPGNAEAF
>.|TRBJ2-7|TRBV5-1
ASNGPGAYGQY
>few|TRBJ1-6|TRBV12-3/TRBV12-4
ASRPGQGASPLH
>.|TRBJ1-2|TRBV12-3/TRBV12-4
ASSSYRGRYYGYT
>.|TRBJ1-5|TRBV6-5
ASSPTDPGSSQPQH
>few|TRBJ2-5|TRBV25-1
ASSEYIGTGVETQY
>.|TRBJ2-7|TRBV7-8
ASSLAIEQY
>once|TRBJ1-2|TRBV5-6
ASSLRAGPKGYT
>few|TRBJ2-1|TRBV12-5
ASGGGTSGSTDEQF
>few|TRBJ1-2|TRBV27
ASRVGWGNYGYT
>few|TRBJ2-7|TRBV5-1
ASSWTGIDSYEQY
>.|TRBJ1-6|TRBV20-1
SALDSWDSPLH
>few|TRBJ1-6|TRBV5-5
ASSLIVGYNSPLH
>.|TRBJ1-3|TRBV28
ASHPTGFSGNTIY
>few|.|TRBV10-3
AISESMLQGGETQY